This TCR beta chain stems from a study of cytomegalovirus exposure and HLA in healthy donors. Amplification used 60 Vbeta primers and 13 Jbeta primers. Sequencing was performed with immunoSEQ multiplex PCR; in TCRdb, only in-frame clones are kept and a portion is missing. The table lists 200,000 to 250,000 clones, almost 85% of them singletons. Study conclusions and caveats: Testing in vitro showed a few CMV-associated chains specific for CMV antigens.

A few counts support this clone. Its specificity is not known. CDR1 and CDR2 from the germline V gene are PRHDT and FYEKMQ (reference sequence). V was clipped by 6 bases and J by 4 bases, with 9 bases between them. This CDR3 is 12 amino acids long. The chain couples TRBV13 to TRBJ1-1; D is unclear. The TCR comes from a woman aged 40 to 50 in good health and CMV-seronegative. Material for sequencing was PBMCs. CDR3 residues: CASSAGVTEAFF. CDR3 coding DNA: TGTGCCAGCAGTGCGGGTGTCACTGAAGCTTTCTTT.